This entry is about one T cell receptor beta chain. A few counts support this clonotype. Its specific antigen is unknown. Base qualities are not at hand, and no much larger clone is one base apart. PBMCs were isolated by Ficoll-Paque density gradient centrifugation. Trimming accounts for 4 bases at V and 4 bases at J, while the number of junction bases matched to no gene is 9. The CDR3 holds 15 amino acids from the cysteine to the phenylalanine. The CDR3 DNA has 45 bases and is translated from base 1. The germline V gene gives CDR1 as SNHLY and CDR2 as FYNNEI. Instrument on record: Illumina NovaSeq 6000. TCRalpha and TCRbeta cDNA libraries were built by 5'RACE with constant-segment primers, adding sample barcodes and unique molecular identifiers. RNA was extracted from every sample with Trizol reagent. The libraries were amplified in two PCR steps, and the second step added a second sample barcode and Illumina TruSeq adapters. Libraries were sequenced on an Illumina NovaSeq with 2 x 150 bp paired-end reads. In the source study's methods: Demultiplexing of reads and collapsing into UMI-guided consensus sequences were performed with migec v1.2.7. Using mixcr v2.1.11, UMI consensuses were aligned to TRA and TRB V and J templates and then assembled into clonotypes. Clonotypes were classified as expanded or contracted when called significant by both edgeR and NoisET, with noise models trained on biological replicates. For edgeR calls, a false discovery rate-adjusted p below 0.01 and a log2 fold-change threshold of 1 were applied. PCA with hierarchical clustering of max-normalized trajectories of the 1000 most abundant clonotypes was used as exploratory dynamics analysis. Each responding clone was given a CD4 or CD8 phenotype based on the CD4+ and CD8+ repertoires, which had been sequenced separately. TCRdb cleaned the public reads at Q25 with fastp, built clones with MiXCR and kept in-frame beta chains. Every entry covers one CDR3 protein and lists the most common genes and DNA from its rows. TCRdb's processing, not the authors' own work, is the source of the V and J calls. The sample data list some 320,000 distinct CDR3 sequences, and roughly 15% of these were observed just once. The top ten constitute 20% to 25% of the sample.

The sample is drawn from a study of T-cell memory formation after mild COVID-19 (dated by TCRdb to about 2021). About the study as a whole: TCR sequence clusters from the two donors were largely donor specific. The cohort was made up of two young adult volunteers, one female and one male, who were previously healthy. T-cell clones expanding and contracting after mild COVID-19 in two donors were tracked by longitudinal TCRalpha and TCRbeta repertoire sequencing.

General study outcomes and caveats: The study included only a couple of mild cases, and larger cohorts that include severe cases with pre-infection samples were judged to be necessary. Contracting CD4+ clones were located mainly in the CM and EM memory subsets, whereas CD8+ clones were found to be enriched in EMRA. SARS-CoV-2 specificity was not confirmed for the second-wave clones peaking on day 37. Balanced CD4/CD8 phenotypes were observed for clones contracting from day 15 to 85, whereas a bias towards CD4+ was observed for a second wave of clones expanding from day 15 to 37. Some responding clones were detected in pre-infection memory, suggesting pre-existing cross-reactive memory T cells joined the SARS-CoV-2 response.

The V and J segments used are TRBV2 and TRBJ2-7; TRBD2 matches 8 bases in the middle. The sample consisted of PBMCs or a T cell subset sorted from them (not recorded which). This clonotype originated in a man aged 18 to 29 who had mild COVID-19 (a few samples of this study predate the infection). The sample titles of this study are shuffled in the database, so cell type and time point are left out; the donor was told from shared clones. The bases are TGTGCCAGCAGTGGCGCGGGGGGCGTTTCGTACGAGCAGTACTTC. Translation gives CASSGAGGVSYEQYF.